The T cell receptor beta chain under discussion was sequenced for a study of shared clonotypes between healthy human individuals. Overall study context: The donor group consisted of a couple of women and a few men, aged 18 to 49.

Splitting of each subset's genomic DNA was done evenly across several immunoSEQ plates. Produced via immunoSEQ multiplex PCR; TCRdb's table is partial and in-frame only. The repertoire has more than 550,000 clones, about 90% of them found once; the top ten carry approximately 35%. The length of the CDR3 is 13 residues. Germline values: CDR1 KGHSH, CDR2 LQKENI. The ends lost 0 bases at V and 8 bases at J; junction bases unmatched: 4. CD45RO+ cells and CCR7-negative CD45RA+ TemRA cells were combined as CD8 memory. The chain couples TRBV18 to TRBJ2-7, with TRBD1 matching 7 bases. The origin of this receptor is a man between 18 and 29 years old in good health. Some clones in this sample may be carry-over from other donors' samples. The source material was memory CD8+ T cells from PBMCs. Stated subset: CD45RO+ cells pooled with CCR7-negative TemRA cells. The CDR3 DNA reads TGTGCCAGCTCACCACCCGACAGGGATAAGCAGTACTTC. It encodes CASSPPDRDKQYF.